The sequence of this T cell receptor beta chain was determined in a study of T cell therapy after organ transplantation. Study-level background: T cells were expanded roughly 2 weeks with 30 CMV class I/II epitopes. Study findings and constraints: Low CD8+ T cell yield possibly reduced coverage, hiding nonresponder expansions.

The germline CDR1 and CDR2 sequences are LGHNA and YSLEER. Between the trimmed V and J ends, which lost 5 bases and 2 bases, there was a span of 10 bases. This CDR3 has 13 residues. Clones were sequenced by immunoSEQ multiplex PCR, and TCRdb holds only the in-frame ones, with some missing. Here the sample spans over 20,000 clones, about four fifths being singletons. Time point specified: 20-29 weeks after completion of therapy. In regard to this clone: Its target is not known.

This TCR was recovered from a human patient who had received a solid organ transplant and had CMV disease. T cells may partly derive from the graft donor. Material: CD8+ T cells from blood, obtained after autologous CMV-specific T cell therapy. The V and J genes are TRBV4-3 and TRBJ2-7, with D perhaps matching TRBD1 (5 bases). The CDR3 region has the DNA TGCGCCAGCAGCTCGGACACGACCTACGAGCAGTACTTC. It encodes CASSSDTTYEQYF.